This T cell receptor beta chain was identified during a study of HIV-infected patients and healthy controls. From germline, CDR1 is SGDLS and CDR2 YYNGEE. Trimming removed 3 bases from V and 4 bases from J; junction bases left unmatched: 4. This CDR3 region has 15 residues. A single record per CDR3 protein comes from TCRdb applying MiXCR to the 5' RACE reads. The repertoire holds about 64,000 distinct CDR3 sequences, with under 25% as singletons. The sample taken for sequencing was CD4+ T cells from blood. The chain carries TRBV9 and TRBJ2-5; the match to TRBD2 covers 12 bases. This clonotype was obtained from a human donor in good health. In DNA form, the CDR3 reads TGTGCCAGCAGCGCGCTAGCGGGGGGGCCAGAGACCCAGTACTTC. This sequence encodes CASSALAGGPETQYF.